This entry lists 9 T cell receptor beta chains sequenced from one sample in a study of blood T cell repertoires in COVID-19. Method: immunoSEQ multiplex PCR; TCRdb's copy keeps in-frame clones and lacks some. Of roughly 250,000 clones detected, 80% to 95% appear once; the ten largest clones hold approximately 2%. Material: PBMCs or T cells enriched from blood (not recorded which). Receptor source: a woman between 18 and 29 years old who had recovered from COVID-19.

The V and J genes are TRBV5-4 and TRBJ2-7; 8 bases agree with TRBD1. Per the germline V gene, CDR1 is SGHNT and CDR2 is YYREEE (reference sequence). The CDR3 length is 14 residues. V was pared by 4 bases and J by 2 bases, with 5 bases of the junction left unmatched. CDR3 DNA: TGTGCCAGCAGCCAGGGGGCCAGCCCCTACGAGCAGTACTTC. Amino acids: CASSQGASPYEQYF.

The CDR3 region is CASSQRQGNYGYTF. The CDR3 DNA follows: TGCGCCAGCAGCCAACGACAGGGAAACTATGGCTACACCTTC. The V gene is TRBV4-3, the J gene TRBJ1-2, with 7 bases that match TRBD1. The trim removed 2 bases at V and 2 bases at J, leaving 2 bases unmatched. CDR3 length: 14 residues. The germline V gene encodes CDR1 LGHNA and CDR2 YSLEER.

The rearrangement uses TRBV10-3 and TRBJ2-5, with 7 bases matching TRBD2. The ends lost 7 bases at V and 2 bases at J; junction bases unmatched: 7. CDR1 is ENHRY, CDR2 SYGVKD, per germline. This CDR3 region has 14 residues. As DNA, the CDR3 is TGTGCCATCAAAGGGCTAGCGGATCAAGAGACCCAGTACTTC. Translating gives CAIKGLADQETQYF.

The J gene is TRBJ1-2, the V gene TRBV12-3 or TRBV12-4; 9 bases are a match to TRBD1. The CDR3 spans 13 residues. V shed 5 bases and J 7 bases; nucleotides not matched to a gene: 5. The CDR3 loop is CASSPGQGFGYTF. The CDR3 region has the DNA TGTGCCAGCAGTCCGGGACAGGGCTTTGGCTACACCTTC.

In this sample, this clone turned up many times. The rearrangement links TRBV25-1 to TRBJ2-2, with D possibly matching TRBD1 (5 bases). CDR3 length: 14 residues. The germline CDR1 and CDR2 sequences are MGHDK and SYGVNS. Trimming removed 4 bases from V and 3 bases from J, with 9 bases in between. DNA of the CDR3: TGTGCCAGCAGTGTAGGGGCGGACACCGGGGAGCTGTTTTTT. Amino acid sequence: CASSVGADTGELFF.

The genes are TRBV11-3 and TRBJ2-7, with unresolved D. Germline V lookup: CDR1 SGHNT, CDR2 YENEEA. Between the trimmed V and J ends, which lost 1 base and 4 bases, there was a span of 8 bases. The CDR3 length is 13 residues. The CDR3 coding sequence is TGTGCCAGCAGCTTAGTTCAGGTATACGAGCAGTACTTC. It yields the protein CASSLVQVYEQYF.

The rearrangement joins TRBV28 to TRBJ2-3, with a weak D call TRBD2 (6 bases). Trimming removed 3 bases from V and 5 bases from J, with 12 bases in between. Germline CDR1 is MDHEN and CDR2 is SYDVKM. The CDR3 length is 14 residues. The CDR3 is CASSFGGVVDTQYF. Written as DNA, the CDR3 is TGTGCCAGCAGTTTCGGAGGGGTGGTAGATACGCAGTATTTT. The full variable domain, with the rest looked up from reference TRBV28 and TRBJ2-3, is DVKVTQSSRYLVKRTGEKVFLECVQDMDHENMFWYRQDPGLGLRLIYFSYDVKMKEKGDIPEGYSVSREKKERFSLILESASTNQTSMYLCASSFGGVVDTQYFGPGTRLTVL.

The chain couples TRBV5-4 to TRBJ1-1; maybe TRBD1 (5 bases). The CDR3 extends over 14 amino acids. Germline CDR1 is SGHNT and CDR2 is YYREEE (reference sequence). V dropped 7 bases and J dropped 4 bases, with 17 bases sitting between them. The CDR3 DNA reads TGTGCCAGCCGAACCGGGGGAAGGCTCACTGAAGCTTTCTTT. As protein: CASRTGGRLTEAFF. The whole variable domain, filled in from reference TRBV5-4 and TRBJ1-1, reads ETGVTQSPTHLIKTRGQQVTLRCSSQSGHNTVSWYQQALGQGPQFIFQYYREEENGRGNFPPRFSGLQFPNYSSELNVNALELDDSALYLCASRTGGRLTEAFFGQGTRLTVV.

The rearrangement links TRBV28 to TRBJ2-2; 10 bases are shared with TRBD2. Germline values: CDR1 MDHEN, CDR2 SYDVKM. V lost 6 bases to trimming and J lost 4 bases; unmatched junction nucleotides: 20. This CDR3 has 20 amino acids. The CDR3 region is CASRTRWGTSEFSSTGELFF. CDR3 DNA: TGTGCCAGCAGAACTAGATGGGGGACTAGCGAGTTTTCGAGCACCGGGGAGCTGTTTTTT.